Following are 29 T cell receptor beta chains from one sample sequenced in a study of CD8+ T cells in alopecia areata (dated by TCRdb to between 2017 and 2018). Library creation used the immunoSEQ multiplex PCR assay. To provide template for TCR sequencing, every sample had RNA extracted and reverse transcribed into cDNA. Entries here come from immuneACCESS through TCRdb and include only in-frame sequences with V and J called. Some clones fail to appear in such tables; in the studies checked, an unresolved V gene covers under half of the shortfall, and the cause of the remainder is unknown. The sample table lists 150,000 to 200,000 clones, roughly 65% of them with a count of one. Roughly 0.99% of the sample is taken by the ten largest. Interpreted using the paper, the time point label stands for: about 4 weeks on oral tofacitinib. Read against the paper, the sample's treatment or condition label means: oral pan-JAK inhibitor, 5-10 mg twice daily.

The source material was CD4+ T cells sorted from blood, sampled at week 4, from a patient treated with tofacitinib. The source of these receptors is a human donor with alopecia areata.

The CDR3 region is CASSLGLAGAEEQYF. The CDR3 bases are TGTGCCAGCAGCTTAGGACTAGCGGGGGCCGAGGAGCAGTACTTC. The chain joins TRBV7-6 to TRBJ2-7; 12 nucleotides align to TRBD2. The CDR3 consists of 15 residues. Losses at the gene ends were 1 base for V and 7 bases for J; bases not matched to a gene: 5. Germline V gene sequence: CDR1 SGHVS, CDR2 FNYEAQ. The full variable domain, completed using reference TRBV7-6 and TRBJ2-7, is GAGVSQSPRYKVTKRGQDVALRCDPISGHVSLYWYRQALGQGPEFLTYFNYEAQQDKSGLPNDRFSAERPEGSISTLTIQRTEQRDSAMYRCASSLGLAGAEEQYFGPGTRLTVT.

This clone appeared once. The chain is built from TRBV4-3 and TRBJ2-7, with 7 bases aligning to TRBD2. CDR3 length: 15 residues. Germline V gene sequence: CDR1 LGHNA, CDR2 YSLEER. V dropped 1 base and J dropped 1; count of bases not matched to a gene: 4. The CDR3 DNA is TGCGCCAGCAGCCAAGGGGGGGGGACTTCCTACGAGCAGTACTTC. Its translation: CASSQGGGTSYEQYF.

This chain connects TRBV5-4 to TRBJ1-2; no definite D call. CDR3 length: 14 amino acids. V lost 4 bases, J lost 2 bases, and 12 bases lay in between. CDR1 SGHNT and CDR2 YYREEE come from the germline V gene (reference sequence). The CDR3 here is CASSISRGNYGYTF. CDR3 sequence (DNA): TGTGCCAGCAGCATTTCCCGCGGGAACTATGGCTACACCTTC.

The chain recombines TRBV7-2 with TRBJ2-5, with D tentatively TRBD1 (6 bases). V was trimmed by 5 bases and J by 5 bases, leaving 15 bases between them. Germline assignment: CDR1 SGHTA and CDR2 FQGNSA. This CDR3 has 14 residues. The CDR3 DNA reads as TGTGCCAGCAGCCTCAGGACAGATGGGGAGACCCAGTACTTC. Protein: CASSLRTDGETQYF.

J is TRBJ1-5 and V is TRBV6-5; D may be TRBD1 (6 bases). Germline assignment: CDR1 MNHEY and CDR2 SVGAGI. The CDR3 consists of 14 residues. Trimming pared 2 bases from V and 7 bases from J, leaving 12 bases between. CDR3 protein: CASSYRGGAQPQHF. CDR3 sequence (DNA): TGTGCCAGCAGTTACAGGGGGGGGGCGCAGCCCCAGCATTTT.

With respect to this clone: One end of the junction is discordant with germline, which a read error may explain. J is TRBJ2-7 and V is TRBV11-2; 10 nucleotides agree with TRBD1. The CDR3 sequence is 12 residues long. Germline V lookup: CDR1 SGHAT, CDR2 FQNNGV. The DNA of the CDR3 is TGTGCCAGCAGCTTAGCCGGGACAGGGGATTTCTTC. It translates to CASSLAGTGDFF.

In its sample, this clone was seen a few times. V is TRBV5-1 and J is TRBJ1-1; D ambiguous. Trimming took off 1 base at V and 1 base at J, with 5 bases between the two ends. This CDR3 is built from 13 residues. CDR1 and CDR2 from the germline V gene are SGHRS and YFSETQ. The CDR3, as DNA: TGCGCCAGCAGCTTGTGGGAGAACACTGAAGCTTTCTTT. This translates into CASSLWENTEAFF.

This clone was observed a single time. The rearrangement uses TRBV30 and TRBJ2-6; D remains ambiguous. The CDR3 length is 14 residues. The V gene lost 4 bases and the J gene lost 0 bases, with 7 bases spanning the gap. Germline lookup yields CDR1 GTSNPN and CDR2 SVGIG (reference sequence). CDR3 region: CAWISLSGANVLTF. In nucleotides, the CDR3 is TGTGCCTGGATCAGCCTCTCTGGGGCCAACGTCCTGACTTTC.

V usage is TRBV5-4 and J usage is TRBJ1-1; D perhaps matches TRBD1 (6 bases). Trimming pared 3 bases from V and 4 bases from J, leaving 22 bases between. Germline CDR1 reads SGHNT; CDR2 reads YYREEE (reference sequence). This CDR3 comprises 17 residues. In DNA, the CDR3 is TGTGCCAGCAGCTCGGGGCGGGGGCCTGGTTTGAGCACTGAAGCTTTCTTT. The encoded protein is CASSSGRGPGLSTEAFF.

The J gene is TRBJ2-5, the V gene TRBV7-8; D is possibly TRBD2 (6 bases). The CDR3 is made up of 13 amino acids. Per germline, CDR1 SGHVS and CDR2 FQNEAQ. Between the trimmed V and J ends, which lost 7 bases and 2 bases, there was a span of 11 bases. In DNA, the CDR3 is TGTGCCAGCAAAGAGCGGGCTCAAGAGACCCAGTACTTC. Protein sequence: CASKERAQETQYF.

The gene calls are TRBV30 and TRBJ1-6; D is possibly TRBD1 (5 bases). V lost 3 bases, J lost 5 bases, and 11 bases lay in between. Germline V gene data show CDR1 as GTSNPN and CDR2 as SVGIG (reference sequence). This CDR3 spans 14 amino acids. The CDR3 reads CAWSIREDNSPLHF. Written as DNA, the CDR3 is TGTGCCTGGAGCATCAGGGAGGATAATTCACCCCTCCACTTT.

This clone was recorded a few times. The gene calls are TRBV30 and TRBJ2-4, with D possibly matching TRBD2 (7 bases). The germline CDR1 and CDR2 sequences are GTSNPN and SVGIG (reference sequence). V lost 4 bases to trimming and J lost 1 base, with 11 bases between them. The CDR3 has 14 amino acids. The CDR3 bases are TGTGCCTGGACGGGGGGCCATGCCAAAAACATTCAGTACTTC. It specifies CAWTGGHAKNIQYF.

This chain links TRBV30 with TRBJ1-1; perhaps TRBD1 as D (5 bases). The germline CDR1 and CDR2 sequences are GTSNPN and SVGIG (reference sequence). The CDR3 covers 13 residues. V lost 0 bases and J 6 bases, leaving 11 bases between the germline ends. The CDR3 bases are TGTGCCTGGAGTGTAACCAGGGTCGCTGAAGCTTTCTTT. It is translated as CAWSVTRVAEAFF.

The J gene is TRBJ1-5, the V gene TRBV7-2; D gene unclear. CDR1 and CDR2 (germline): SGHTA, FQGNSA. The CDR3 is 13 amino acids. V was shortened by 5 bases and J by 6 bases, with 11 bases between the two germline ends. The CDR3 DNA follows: TGTGCCAGCAGCCCCCAGGTAATTCAGCCCCAGCATTTT. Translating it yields CASSPQVIQPQHF. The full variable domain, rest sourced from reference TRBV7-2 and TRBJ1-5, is GAGVSQSPSNKVTEKGKDVELRCDPISGHTALYWYRQSLGQGLEFLIYFQGNSAPDKSGLPSDRFSAERTGGSVSTLTIQRTQQEDSAVYLCASSPQVIQPQHFGDGTRLSIL.

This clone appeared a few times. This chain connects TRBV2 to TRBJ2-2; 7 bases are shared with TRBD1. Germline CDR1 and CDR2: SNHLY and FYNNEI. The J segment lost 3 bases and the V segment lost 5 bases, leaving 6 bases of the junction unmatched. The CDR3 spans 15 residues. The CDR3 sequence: CASSSGQDYTGELFF. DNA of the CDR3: TGTGCCAGCAGTTCCGGACAGGACTACACCGGGGAGCTGTTTTTT.

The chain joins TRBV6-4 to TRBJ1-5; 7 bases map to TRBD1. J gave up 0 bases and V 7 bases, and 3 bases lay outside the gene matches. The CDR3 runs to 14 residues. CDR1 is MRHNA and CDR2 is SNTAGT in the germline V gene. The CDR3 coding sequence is TGTGCCAGCATGGACAGGTTTAGCAATCAGCCCCAGCATTTT. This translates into CASMDRFSNQPQHF.

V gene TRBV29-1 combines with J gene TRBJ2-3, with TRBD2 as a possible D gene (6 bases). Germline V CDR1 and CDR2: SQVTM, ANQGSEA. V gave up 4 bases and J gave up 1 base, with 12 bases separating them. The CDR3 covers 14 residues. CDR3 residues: CSVGGEVRTDTQYF. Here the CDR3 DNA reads TGCAGCGTTGGGGGGGAGGTTCGCACAGATACGCAGTATTTT.

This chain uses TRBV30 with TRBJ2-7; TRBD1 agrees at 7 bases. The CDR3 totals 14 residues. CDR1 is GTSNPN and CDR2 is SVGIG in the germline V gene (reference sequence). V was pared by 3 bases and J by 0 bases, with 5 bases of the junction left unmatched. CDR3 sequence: CAWRRQGNSYEQYF. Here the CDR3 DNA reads TGTGCCTGGAGGCGACAGGGAAACTCCTACGAGCAGTACTTC.

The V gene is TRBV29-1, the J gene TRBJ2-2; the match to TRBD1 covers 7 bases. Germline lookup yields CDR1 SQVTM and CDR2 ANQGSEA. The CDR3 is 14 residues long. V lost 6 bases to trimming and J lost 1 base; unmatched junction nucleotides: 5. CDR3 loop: CSVLRQGNTGELFF. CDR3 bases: TGCAGCGTCCTGCGACAGGGGAACACCGGGGAGCTGTTTTTT.

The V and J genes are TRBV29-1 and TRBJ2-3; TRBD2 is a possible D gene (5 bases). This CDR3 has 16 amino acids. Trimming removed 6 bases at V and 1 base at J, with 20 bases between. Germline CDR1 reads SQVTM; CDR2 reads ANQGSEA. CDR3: CSVPKAVGFGTDTQYF. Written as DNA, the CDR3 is TGCAGCGTCCCTAAAGCGGTGGGATTCGGCACAGATACGCAGTATTTT.

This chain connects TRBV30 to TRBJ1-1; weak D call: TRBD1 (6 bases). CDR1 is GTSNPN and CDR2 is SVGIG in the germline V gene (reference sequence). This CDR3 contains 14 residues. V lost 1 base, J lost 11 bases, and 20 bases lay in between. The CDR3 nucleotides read TGTGCCTGGAGTGCCCGGGGGCGGGACAAAAGGGCTTTCTTT. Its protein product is CAWSARGRDKRAFF.

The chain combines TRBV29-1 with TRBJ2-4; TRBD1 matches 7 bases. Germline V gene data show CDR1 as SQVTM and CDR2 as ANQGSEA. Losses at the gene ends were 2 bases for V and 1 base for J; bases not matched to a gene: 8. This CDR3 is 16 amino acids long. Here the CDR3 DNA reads TGCAGCGTTGAACACAGGGGCTCCGGGGCCAAAAACATTCAGTACTTC. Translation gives CSVEHRGSGAKNIQYF.

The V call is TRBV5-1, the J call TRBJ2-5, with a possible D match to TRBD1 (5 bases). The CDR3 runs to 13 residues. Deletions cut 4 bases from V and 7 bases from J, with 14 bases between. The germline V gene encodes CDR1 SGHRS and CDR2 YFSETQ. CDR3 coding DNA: TGCGCCAGCAGCGATCGACAGTGGGGGACCCAGTACTTC. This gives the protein CASSDRQWGTQYF.

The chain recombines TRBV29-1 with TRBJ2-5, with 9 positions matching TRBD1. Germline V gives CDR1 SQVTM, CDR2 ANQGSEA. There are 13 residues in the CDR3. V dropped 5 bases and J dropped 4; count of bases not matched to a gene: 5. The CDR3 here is CSVWGQGRETQYF. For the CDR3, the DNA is TGCAGCGTTTGGGGACAGGGAAGAGAGACCCAGTACTTC. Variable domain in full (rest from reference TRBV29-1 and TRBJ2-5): SAVISQKPSRDICQRGTSLTIQCQVDSQVTMMFWYRQQPGQSLTLIATANQGSEATYESGFVIDKFPISRPNLTFSTLTVSNMSPEDSSIYLCSVWGQGRETQYFGPGTRLLVL.

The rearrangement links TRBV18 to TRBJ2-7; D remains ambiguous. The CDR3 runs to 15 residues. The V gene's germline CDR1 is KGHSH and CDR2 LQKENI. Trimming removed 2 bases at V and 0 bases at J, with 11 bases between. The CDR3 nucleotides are TGTGCCAGCTCACCAACCAACATACTCTCCTACGAGCAGTACTTC. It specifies CASSPTNILSYEQYF.

This chain's CDR3 is CSAGQGVLGEQYF. For the CDR3, the DNA is TGCAGTGCAGGACAGGGGGTTCTTGGCGAGCAGTACTTC. The chain carries TRBV29-1 and TRBJ2-7; 10 bases align to TRBD1. There are 13 residues in the CDR3. The germline CDR1 and CDR2 sequences are SQVTM and ANQGSEA.

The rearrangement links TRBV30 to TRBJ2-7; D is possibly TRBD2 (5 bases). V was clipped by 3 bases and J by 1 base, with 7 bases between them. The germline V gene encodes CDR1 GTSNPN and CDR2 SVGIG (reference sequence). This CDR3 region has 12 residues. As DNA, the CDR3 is TGTGCCTGGAGCGGGGAATCCTACGAGCAGTACTTC. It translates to CAWSGESYEQYF.

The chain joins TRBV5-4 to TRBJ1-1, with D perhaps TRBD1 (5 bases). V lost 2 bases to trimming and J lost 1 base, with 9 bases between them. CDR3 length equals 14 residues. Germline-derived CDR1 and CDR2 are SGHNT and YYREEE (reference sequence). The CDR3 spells CASSLGGANTEAFF. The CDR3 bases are TGTGCCAGCAGCTTAGGAGGGGCGAACACTGAAGCTTTCTTT.

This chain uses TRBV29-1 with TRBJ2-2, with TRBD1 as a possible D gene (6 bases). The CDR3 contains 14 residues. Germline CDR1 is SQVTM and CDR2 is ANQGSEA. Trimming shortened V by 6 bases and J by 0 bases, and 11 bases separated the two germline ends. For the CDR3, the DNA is TGCAGCGTACGGACAGCGACGAACACCGGGGAGCTGTTTTTT. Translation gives CSVRTATNTGELFF.